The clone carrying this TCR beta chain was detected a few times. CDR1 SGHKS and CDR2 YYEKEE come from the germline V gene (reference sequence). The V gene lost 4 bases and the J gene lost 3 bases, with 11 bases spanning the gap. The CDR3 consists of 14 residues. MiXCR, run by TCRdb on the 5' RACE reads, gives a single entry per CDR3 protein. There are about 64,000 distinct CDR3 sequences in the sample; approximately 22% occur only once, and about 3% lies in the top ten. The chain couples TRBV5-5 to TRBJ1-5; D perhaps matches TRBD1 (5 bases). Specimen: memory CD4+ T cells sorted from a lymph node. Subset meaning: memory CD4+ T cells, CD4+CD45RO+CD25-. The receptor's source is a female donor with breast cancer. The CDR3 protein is CASSPDSYNQPQHF. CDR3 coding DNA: TGTGCCAGCAGCCCCGACAGTTACAATCAGCCCCAGCATTTT.